These 11 T cell receptor beta chains originate from one sample sequenced in a study of blood T cell repertoires in COVID-19. Profiling relied on immunoSEQ multiplex PCR, and the TCRdb table lists in-frame clones only, not all of them. The table shows 250,000 to 300,000 clones, with 80% to 95% occurring only once. The sequenced sample consisted of peripheral blood. The receptor source for this set is a woman aged 25 to 39 with COVID-19, enrolled during active disease.

The V and J genes are TRBV6-5 and TRBJ1-1; tentative D call: TRBD1 (6 bases). The CDR3 is made up of 14 amino acids. Between the trimmed V and J ends, which lost 7 bases and 1 base, there was a span of 13 bases. In germline, CDR1 is MNHEY, CDR2 SVGAGI. The CDR3 DNA reads TGTGCCAGCACCACGGGGGGCTGGAACACTGAAGCTTTCTTT. It encodes CASTTGGWNTEAFF.

The J gene is TRBJ2-1, the V gene TRBV2; 8 bases match TRBD1. The trim removed 3 bases at V and 4 bases at J, leaving 5 bases unmatched. Germline CDR1 is SNHLY and CDR2 is FYNNEI. The CDR3 consists of 15 residues. The CDR3 DNA follows: TGTGCCAGCAGTGATGTTCGGACAGGGTACAATGAGCAGTTCTTC. Encoded protein: CASSDVRTGYNEQFF.

This clone was seen a single time. The V call is TRBV6-5, the J call TRBJ2-7, with D possibly matching TRBD2 (5 bases). The CDR3 runs 14 residues. Trimming removed 7 bases from V and 0 bases from J, with 13 bases in between. Germline lookup yields CDR1 MNHEY and CDR2 SVGAGI. This chain's CDR3 is CASTLARSSYEQYF. DNA for the CDR3: TGTGCCAGCACTCTAGCCAGGAGCTCCTACGAGCAGTACTTC.

This chain links TRBV11-3 with TRBJ2-1; the match to TRBD1 covers 10 bases. The ends lost 1 base at V and 4 bases at J; junction bases unmatched: 4. Germline CDR1 and CDR2: SGHNT and YENEEA. CDR3 length equals 16 residues. Here the CDR3 DNA reads TGTGCCAGCAGCTTAGGCGGGACAGGGGATTACAATGAGCAGTTCTTC. It translates to CASSLGGTGDYNEQFF.

In nucleotides, the CDR3 is TGTGCCAGCAGCTTAGCGGGGACAGTCTATGGCTACACCTTC. Residues: CASSLAGTVYGYTF. V gene TRBV7-9 combines with J gene TRBJ1-2; 7 bases fit TRBD1. Per the germline V gene, CDR1 is SEHNR and CDR2 is FQNEAQ (reference sequence). The CDR3 sequence is 14 residues long. V shed 0 bases and J 4 bases; nucleotides not matched to a gene: 2.

This chain connects TRBV5-6 to TRBJ2-7; 9 nucleotides agree with TRBD2. The J segment lost 0 bases and the V segment lost 4 bases, leaving 8 bases of the junction unmatched. Germline V CDR1 and CDR2: SGHDT, YYEEEE. This CDR3 has 16 amino acids. CDR3 bases: TGTGCCAGCAGCCGTCTAGCGGGACCTTCCTCCTACGAGCAGTACTTC. The encoded protein is CASSRLAGPSSYEQYF.

This chain joins TRBV30 and TRBJ2-7; 9 bases are shared with TRBD1. CDR1 is GTSNPN and CDR2 is SVGIG in the germline V gene (reference sequence). Trimming cost V 5 bases and J 5 bases; bases outside gene matches: 7. This CDR3 is built from 13 residues. This chain's CDR3 is CAWSGTGRNEQYF. CDR3 sequence (DNA): TGTGCCTGGTCCGGGACAGGGAGGAACGAGCAGTACTTC.

The rearrangement uses TRBV5-6 and TRBJ2-1; perhaps TRBD2 as D (5 bases). V was clipped by 1 base and J by 3 bases, with 11 bases between them. The CDR3 contains 15 residues. CDR1 and CDR2 from the germline V gene are SGHDT and YYEEEE. CDR3 protein: CASSLWSGYYNEQFF. The CDR3 bases are TGTGCCAGCAGCTTGTGGTCGGGATACTACAATGAGCAGTTCTTC.

The chain combines TRBV1 with TRBJ1-2; the table's D gene call, TRBD1, was not cross checked with the DNA. TRBV1 is described as a pseudogene. The length of the CDR3 is 19 residues. In DNA, the CDR3 is TGCACCAGCAGCCAAGATCTCATTACCGGGACAGCGATTCACTATGGCTACACCTTC. It specifies CTSSQDLITGTAIHYGYTF.

This rearrangement joins TRBV3-1 (or the pseudogene TRBV3-2) to TRBJ1-4; D is perhaps TRBD1 (6 bases). CDR3 length: 15 amino acids. Germline CDR1 and CDR2: LGHDT and YNNKEL (reference sequence). Trimming took off 3 bases at V and 5 bases at J, with 13 bases between the two ends. As DNA, the CDR3 is TGTGCCAGCAGCCAGGGAACAGGGAAGAATGAAAAACTGTTTTTT. Translated, it gives CASSQGTGKNEKLFF.

This chain links TRBV9 with TRBJ2-7, with 7 positions matching TRBD2. Germline V gives CDR1 SGDLS, CDR2 YYNGEE. This CDR3 has 14 residues. With V trimmed by 4 bases and J by 5 bases, 9 bases remained unmatched. DNA of the CDR3: TGTGCCAGCAGCCCGGGGGGAGGGGCCCACGAGCAGTACTTC. It translates to CASSPGGGAHEQYF.